A selection of T cell receptor beta chains follows, all from one sample in a study of cytomegalovirus exposure and HLA in healthy donors. TCRdb's copy holds only in-frame clones and misses some; the assay was immunoSEQ multiplex PCR. The table shows 150,000 to 200,000 clones, with around 85% occurring only once. Material: PBMCs. These TCRs come from a woman between 45 and 65 years old in good health and CMV-seronegative. Each CDR3 is given with its conserved first and last residue. The D gene is left open where the match is weak. The size of a clone is reported for some rows only, either as once, few or many, or as a class for expanded clones.

V gene	CDR3 length	J gene	clone size	D gene	CDR3 protein	CDR3 DNA
TRBV6-1	13	TRBJ2-7	few	TRBD1	CASRGQRSYEQYF	TGTGCCAGCAGGGGACAGCGCTCCTACGAGCAGTACTTC
TRBV6-6	12	TRBJ1-4	NA	NA	CASKQRDNPLFF	TGTGCCAGCAAGCAAAGGGACAACCCATTGTTTTTT
TRBV21-1	13	TRBJ1-5	NA	NA	CASSWDRKQPQHF	TGTGCCAGCAGTTGGGACAGGAAACAGCCCCAGCATTTT
TRBV30	12	TRBJ2-5	NA	NA	CAWSRGGETQYF	TGTGCCTGGAGTAGGGGCGGAGAGACCCAGTACTTC
TRBV5-6	15	TRBJ2-7	NA	TRBD1	CASSYLQGAVHEQYF	TGTGCCAGCAGCTACCTCCAGGGGGCGGTCCACGAGCAGTACTTC
TRBV18	17	TRBJ1-3	NA	NA	CASSPSVRTAGLNTIYF	TGTGCCAGCTCACCTTCGGTTAGGACAGCAGGATTAAACACCATATATTTT
TRBV5-1	18	TRBJ2-6	NA	TRBD2	CASSLRSAGGYGANVLTF	TGCGCCAGCAGCTTGAGGTCCGCGGGAGGGTACGGGGCCAACGTCCTGACTTTC
TRBV30	13	TRBJ1-5	once	TRBD1	CAWSQGVGQPQHF	TGTGCCTGGAGTCAGGGGGTGGGTCAGCCCCAGCATTTT
TRBV7-7	14	TRBJ2-5	NA	TRBD1	CASSSTGGQETQYF	TGTGCCAGCAGCTCGACAGGGGGCCAAGAGACCCAGTACTTC
TRBV27	13	TRBJ1-5	NA	NA	CASKGQNNQPQHF	TGTGCCAGCAAGGGACAAAACAATCAGCCCCAGCATTTT
TRBV7-2	15	TRBJ2-5	NA	NA	CASSYRLGFGETQYF	TGTGCCAGCAGCTATAGATTGGGCTTTGGGGAGACCCAGTACTTC
TRBV7-2	17	TRBJ1-1	once	NA	CASSLARTTSMNTEAFF	TGTGCCAGCAGCTTAGCGCGGACAACCAGCATGAACACTGAAGCTTTCTTT
TRBV30	16	TRBJ1-1	NA	NA	CAWRWGSRGRNTEAFF	TGTGCCTGGAGGTGGGGGTCCAGGGGAAGGAACACTGAAGCTTTCTTT
TRBV28	15	TRBJ2-1	NA	NA	CASSPYRGLPNEQFF	TGTGCCAGCAGTCCCTATCGGGGACTTCCCAATGAGCAGTTCTTC
TRBV5-8	15	TRBJ2-2	NA	NA	CASSWGTLNTGELFF	TGTGCCAGCAGCTGGGGGACTTTAAACACCGGGGAGCTGTTTTTT
TRBV11-2	15	TRBJ2-2	NA	TRBD2	CASSGTSGPTGELFF	TGTGCCAGCAGCGGGACTAGCGGACCTACCGGGGAGCTGTTTTTT
TRBV6-1	17	TRBJ2-2	few	TRBD2	CASSEPTSGTNTGELFF	TGTGCCAGCAGTGAACCGACTAGCGGGACGAACACCGGGGAGCTGTTTTTT